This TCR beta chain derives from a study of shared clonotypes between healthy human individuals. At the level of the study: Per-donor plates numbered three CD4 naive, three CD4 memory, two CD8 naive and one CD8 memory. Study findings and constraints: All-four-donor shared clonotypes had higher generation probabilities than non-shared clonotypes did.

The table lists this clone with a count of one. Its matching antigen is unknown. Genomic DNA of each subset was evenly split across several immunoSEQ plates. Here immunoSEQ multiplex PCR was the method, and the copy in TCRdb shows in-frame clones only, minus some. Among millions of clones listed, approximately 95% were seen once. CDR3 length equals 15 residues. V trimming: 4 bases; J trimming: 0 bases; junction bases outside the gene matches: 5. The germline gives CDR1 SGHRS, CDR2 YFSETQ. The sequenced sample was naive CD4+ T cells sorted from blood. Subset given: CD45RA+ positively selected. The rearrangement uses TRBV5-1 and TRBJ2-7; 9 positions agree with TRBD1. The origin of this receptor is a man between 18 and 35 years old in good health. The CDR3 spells CASSVGQGNSYEQYF. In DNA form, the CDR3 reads TGCGCCAGCAGCGTTGGACAGGGGAACTCCTACGAGCAGTACTTC. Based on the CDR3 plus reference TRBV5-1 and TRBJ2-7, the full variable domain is KAGVTQTPRYLIKTRGQQVTLSCSPISGHRSVSWYQQTPGQGLQFLFEYFSETQRNKGNFPGRFSGRQFSNSRSEMNVSTLELGDSALYLCASSVGQGNSYEQYFGPGTRLTVT.